One and the same sample provided the 3 T cell receptor beta chains below, sequenced in a study of blood T cell repertoires in COVID-19. The assay was immunoSEQ multiplex PCR, and TCRdb's table has in-frame clones only and misses some. The sample holds roughly 150,000 clones; 70% to 85% are singletons and the top ten take roughly 19%. The material sequenced was PBMCs or T cells enriched from blood (not recorded which). Receptors originate from a woman aged 70-85 years in a cohort exposed to, infected with or recovered from COVID-19 (not recorded which).

The chain couples TRBV7-9 to TRBJ1-2, with TRBD1 identical over 9 bases. In germline, CDR1 is SEHNR, CDR2 FQNEAQ (reference sequence). Losses at the gene ends were 0 bases for V and 8 bases for J; bases not matched to a gene: 1. This CDR3 comprises 13 residues. The DNA of the CDR3 is TGTGCCAGCAGCTTAGCGACAGGGGGAGGCTACACCTTC. Translating it yields CASSLATGGGYTF.

V usage is TRBV5-1 and J usage is TRBJ2-3; D may be TRBD1 (6 bases). The V gene's germline CDR1 is SGHRS and CDR2 YFSETQ. Trimming took off 0 bases at V and 0 bases at J, with 8 bases between the two ends. CDR3 length: 15 amino acids. The CDR3 DNA reads TGCGCCAGCAGCTTGGGGACAGTAAGCACAGATACGCAGTATTTT. Translated, it gives CASSLGTVSTDTQYF.

By proportion, this clone is medium-sized. The rearrangement joins TRBV5-1 to TRBJ2-1; 11 bases align to TRBD1. The CDR3 is 15 amino acids. V lost 0 bases and J lost 9; bases outside the gene matches: 5. In germline, CDR1 is SGHRS, CDR2 YFSETQ. CDR3 region: CASSLVGQGAGEQFF. In DNA form, the CDR3 reads TGCGCCAGCAGCTTGGTAGGACAGGGGGCGGGTGAGCAGTTCTTC.